The entry below gives a single TCR beta chain sequence along with its context. A junction boundary mismatches the germline segment, possibly from a read error. The data are from a study of T cell changes during pregnancy in multiple sclerosis. Profiling relied on immunoSEQ multiplex PCR, and the TCRdb table lists in-frame clones only, not all of them. The table lists roughly 15,000 clones, 80% to 90% of them singletons, with over 8% in the top ten. This TCR was recovered from a female donor in good health, enrolled as a control in a pregnancy study. The sample was CD8+ T cells from peripheral blood mononuclear cells, taken in the second trimester of pregnancy.

The CDR3 DNA reads as TGTGCTAGCAGCCTTATGCCGGAGAACAATCAGCCCCAGCATTTT. Protein: CASSLMPENNQPQHF. J is TRBJ1-5 and V is TRBV7-7; no firm D call. The CDR3 covers 15 residues. The germline gives CDR1 SSHAT, CDR2 FNYEAQ (reference sequence). The whole variable domain, remainder taken from reference TRBV7-7 and TRBJ1-5, is GAGVSQSPRYKVTKRGQDVTLRCDPISSHATLYWYQQALGQGPEFLTYFNYEAQPDKSGLPSDRFSAERPEGSISTLTIQRTEQRDSAMYRCASSLMPENNQPQHFGDGTRLSIL.